The 15 T cell receptor beta chains below come from one sample, sequenced in a study of cytomegalovirus exposure and HLA in healthy donors. The method was immunoSEQ multiplex PCR; TCRdb's version includes in-frame clones alone and lacks a portion of them. The table lists under 110,000 clones, roughly 90% of them singletons, with around 1.9% in the top ten. The sequenced sample was PBMCs. The receptors were gathered from a woman aged 18-30 years in good health and CMV-seropositive.

The chain employs TRBV18 and TRBJ1-5, with D maybe TRBD1 (6 bases). CDR3 size: 15 residues. Germline CDR1 and CDR2: KGHSH and LQKENI. Trimming removed 3 bases at V and 2 bases at J, with 11 bases between. CDR3 sequence reads: CASSPQGGGNQPQHF. CDR3 DNA: TGTGCCAGCTCACCCCAAGGGGGGGGCAATCAGCCCCAGCATTTT.

This sequence joins TRBV12-5 and TRBJ2-7; TRBD2 aligns across 8 bases. The CDR3 has 18 residues. The J segment lost 0 bases and the V segment lost 1 base, leaving 11 bases of the junction unmatched. Germline V CDR1 and CDR2: LGHNT, FRNRAP. CDR3 in DNA: TGTGCTAGTGGTTTGGCGCCCTATTGCGGGGGGCTCTCCTACGAGCAGTACGTC. Its protein is CASGLAPYCGGLSYEQYV.

The chain carries TRBV20-1 and TRBJ1-1; possible D gene TRBD1, 5 bases. Germline CDR1 DFQATT, CDR2 SNEGSKA (reference sequence). Trimming took 1 base from V and 8 from J, leaving 8 bases between them. The CDR3 has 11 residues. Here the CDR3 reads CSARVPGEAFF. For the CDR3, the DNA is TGCAGTGCTAGAGTTCCAGGGGAAGCTTTCTTT.

This chain uses TRBV7-8 with TRBJ2-3; D is uncertain. Germline V gives CDR1 SGHVS, CDR2 FQNEAQ. V was clipped by 1 base and J by 6 bases, with 11 bases between them. This CDR3 region has 14 residues. The CDR3 coding sequence is TGTGCCAGCAGCTTAGGTCTTCTGAGGGATACGCAGTATTTT. It is translated as CASSLGLLRDTQYF.

The J gene is TRBJ1-5, the V gene TRBV27; no firm D call. With 2 bases removed from V and 2 bases from J, the gap between germline ends came to 13 bases. Germline CDR1 is MNHEY and CDR2 is SMNVEV (reference sequence). CDR3 size: 16 residues. The CDR3 spells CASSLTGEQGNQPQHF. The CDR3 DNA is TGTGCCAGCAGTTTAACCGGTGAGCAGGGCAATCAGCCCCAGCATTTT.

This clone occurred a few times. This chain uses TRBV2 with TRBJ2-1, with 11 bases identical to TRBD2. The CDR3 runs 15 residues. Germline V gene lookup returns CDR1 SNHLY and CDR2 FYNNEI. V was pared by 4 bases and J by 4 bases, with 3 bases of the junction left unmatched. The CDR3 DNA reads TGTGCCAGCAGTGCGACTAGCGGGGCTTACAATGAGCAGTTCTTC. It encodes CASSATSGAYNEQFF.

This chain uses TRBV15 with TRBJ1-1; possibly TRBD1 for D (6 bases). CDR1 is LNHNV and CDR2 is YYDKDF in the germline V gene (reference sequence). With 4 bases removed from V and 1 base from J, the gap between germline ends came to 10 bases. The CDR3 is made up of 14 amino acids. CDR3 sequence (DNA): TGTGCCACCAGCAAAACAGGGCAGAACACTGAAGCTTTCTTT. Its translation: CATSKTGQNTEAFF.

J is TRBJ2-1 and V is TRBV2; TRBD1 matches at 7 bases. Germline V gives CDR1 SNHLY, CDR2 FYNNEI. The CDR3 sequence is 15 residues long. V shed 7 bases, J shed 1 base, and the junction held 7 bases outside the gene matches. CDR3 amino acids: CASTREGASYNEQFF. In nucleotides, the CDR3 is TGTGCCAGCACCCGCGAGGGGGCTTCCTACAATGAGCAGTTCTTC.

This chain joins TRBV6-5 and TRBJ2-7, with D tentatively TRBD1 (5 bases). The germline CDR1 and CDR2 sequences are MNHEY and SVGAGI. Trimming removed 0 bases from V and 0 bases from J, with 9 bases in between. The CDR3 totals 15 residues. The CDR3 spells CASSYSGATSYEQYF. CDR3 nucleotide sequence: TGTGCCAGCAGTTACTCAGGGGCTACCTCCTACGAGCAGTACTTC.

With regard to this clone: Mismatch with germline at one junction end may stem from a read error. The chain recombines TRBV25-1 with TRBJ1-2; D unresolved. CDR3 length: 15 amino acids. The V gene's germline CDR1 is MGHDK and CDR2 SYGVNS. As DNA, the CDR3 is TGTGCCAGCAGTGAATTGGAGGGCACTGGTTATGACTACACCTTC. Translation: CASSELEGTGYDYTF.

The genes are TRBV19 and TRBJ2-3; no clear D gene. The CDR3 is made up of 16 amino acids. Germline V gene lookup returns CDR1 LNHDA and CDR2 SQIVND (reference sequence). V was clipped by 6 bases and J by 5 bases, with 21 bases between them. CDR3 sequence (DNA): TGTGCCAGTAGACTCTCGACAAGCCCAGCAAAAGATACGCAGTATTTT. Translation: CASRLSTSPAKDTQYF.

This chain joins TRBV5-3 and TRBJ1-2; 11 nucleotides agree with TRBD1. TRBV5-3 is placed among ORFs of uncertain function. Losses at the gene ends were 4 bases for V and 1 base for J; bases not matched to a gene: 3. The CDR3 has 15 residues. DNA of the CDR3: TGTGCCAGAAGCGGGGACAGGGGGTGTAACTATGGCTACACCTTC. Amino acids: CARSGDRGCNYGYTF.

The chain employs TRBV19 and TRBJ2-5; a possible D gene is TRBD1 (6 bases). V was trimmed by 5 bases and J by 1 base, leaving 8 bases between them. From germline, CDR1 is LNHDA and CDR2 SQIVND (reference sequence). The CDR3 is 13 amino acids. Here the CDR3 DNA reads TGTGCCAGTAGTTCCAGGGGCCAAGAGACCCAGTACTTC. It codes for CASSSRGQETQYF.

The chain employs TRBV19 and TRBJ1-5; a weak D match, TRBD1 (6 bases). Looked up from germline, CDR1 is LNHDA and CDR2 is SQIVND (reference sequence). The CDR3 runs to 15 residues. Trimming cost V 7 bases and J 3 bases, with 16 bases left between them. CDR3 loop: CASTTGFALNQPQHF. CDR3 DNA sequence: TGTGCCAGTACTACAGGGTTCGCCCTCAATCAGCCCCAGCATTTT.

The chain recombines TRBV7-6 with TRBJ2-7; D ambiguous. Trimming stripped 5 bases from V and 3 bases from J, with 11 bases between. This CDR3 is 13 amino acids long. The germline CDR1 and CDR2 sequences are SGHVS and FNYEAQ. For the CDR3, the DNA is TGTGCCAGCAGCCCCCGACACGGCTACGAGCAGTACTTC. Amino acid sequence: CASSPRHGYEQYF.